In its sample, the clone carrying this T cell receptor beta chain was seen a few times. This entry is derived from a study of blood T cells in healthy people across ages. A second PCR, run for about 7 to 11 cycles, used a sample-barcoded 5' primer plus a J-beta primer mix. A template-switch adaptor that had 12 random nucleotides put a tag on each cDNA molecule. Each CDR3 protein is one row after TCRdb ran MiXCR on the 5' RACE reads. The data show some 700,000 distinct CDR3 sequences, with around a fifth seen just once and around a fifth held by the top ten. Germline loops: CDR1 LNHNV, CDR2 YYDKDF (reference sequence). This CDR3 has 15 residues. V lost 3 bases to trimming and J lost 0 bases, with 9 bases between them.

The chain links TRBV15 to TRBJ1-5; no firm D call. Sequencing input: blood. This receptor was identified in a man between 65 and 85 years old in good health. Written as DNA, the CDR3 is TGTGCCACCAGCAGCCGCGTTTATAGCAATCAGCCCCAGCATTTT. Translating gives CATSSRVYSNQPQHF.